This T cell receptor (beta chain) was retrieved from a study of control samples from healthy donors and cancer patients. V was clipped by 2 bases and J by 1 base, with 9 bases between them. The germline V gene encodes CDR1 GTSNPN and CDR2 SVGIG (reference sequence). The length of the CDR3 is 14 residues. This table comes from immunoSEQ multiplex PCR, and its TCRdb copy is limited to in-frame clones, with some not included. This table has about 150,000 clones, over 85% appearing once. The chain carries TRBV30 and TRBJ1-5, with D perhaps matching TRBD1 (5 bases). The sequenced sample consisted of blood. The receptor was isolated from a man aged 45 to 65 in good health. As DNA, the CDR3 is TGTGCCTGGAGTATGCGGGACAGCAATCAGCCCCAGCATTTT. Its protein is CAWSMRDSNQPQHF.